The sequence of this T cell receptor (beta chain) was determined in a study of cytotoxic CD8 clonotypes in ibrutinib-treated CLL. Study observations and caveats: Clonality showed a rise at ibrutinib response that reversed toward baseline at progression.

CDR1 is SGHNT and CDR2 is YYREEE in the germline V gene (reference sequence). V lost 0 bases, J lost 9 bases, and 9 bases stayed unmatched. The CDR3 loop spans 15 amino acids. Remarks on this clone: Its antigen is as yet unknown.

Sequenced by immunoSEQ multiplex PCR; TCRdb stores in-frame clones only, minus some. The repertoire includes more than 300,000 clones, 80% of them detected once, and over 5% sits in the top ten. The sample consisted of PBMCs, taken before ibrutinib treatment. This chain uses TRBV5-4 with TRBJ2-1; 7 bases match TRBD2. This clonotype was obtained from a human donor with chronic lymphocytic leukemia. CDR3 coding DNA: TGTGCCAGCAGCTTGGATGGGAGGGCCAGGGCTGAGCAGTTCTTC. Its protein is CASSLDGRARAEQFF.